A selection of T cell receptor beta chains follows, all from one sample in a study of PD-L1 blockade in urothelial cancer. The table came from immunoSEQ multiplex PCR; TCRdb's copy has only in-frame clones and leaves some out. The data show about 100,000 clones, with approximately 91% seen just once and 0.92% held by the top ten. The source was PBMCs, collected around atezolizumab (anti-PD-L1) treatment. These TCRs come from a woman older than 75 with urothelial cancer. Each CDR3 is given with its conserved first and last residue. D genes are given only for firm matches. Rows give clone size only sometimes, using once, few, many, or a class for an expanded clone.

V gene,J gene,D gene,clone size,CDR3 DNA,CDR3 protein
TRBV30,TRBJ2-5,TRBD2,NA,TGTGCCCTGGGTAGCGGGAACCAAGAGACCCAGTACTTC,CALGSGNQETQYF
TRBV10-3,TRBJ2-2,TRBD1,NA,TGTGCCATCAGGGAAACAGGGGGCACCGGGGAGCTGTTTTTT,CAIRETGGTGELFF
TRBV6-5,TRBJ2-3,NA,NA,TGTGCCAGCAGTTACCGACAGTTTGGGAGCACAGATACGCAGTATTTT,CASSYRQFGSTDTQYF
TRBV29-1,TRBJ2-5,NA,NA,TGCAGCGCCCGGGGCAGGGGTGGGGAGACCCAGTACTTC,CSARGRGGETQYF
TRBV19,TRBJ2-1,NA,NA,TGTGCCAGTAGTATTTTACAGGGGGGGTACAATGAGCAGTTCTTC,CASSILQGGYNEQFF
TRBV30,TRBJ2-7,NA,NA,TGTGCCTGGAGCGCGGGTCTGGGCGAGCAGTACTTC,CAWSAGLGEQYF
TRBV2,TRBJ1-2,TRBD1,NA,TGTGCCAGCAGTGATAGGAGGGGGCGCAACTATGGCTACACCTTC,CASSDRRGRNYGYTF
TRBV10-3,TRBJ2-7,NA,NA,TGTGCCATCAGCCCGCCAGGGAACGAGCAGTACTTC,CAISPPGNEQYF
TRBV11-2,TRBJ1-1,TRBD1,NA,TGTGCCAGCAGCTTGGGACAGGGGGACACTGAAGCTTTCTTT,CASSLGQGDTEAFF
TRBV5-4,TRBJ2-5,NA,NA,TGTGCCAGCAGCTTGGGCGGGTGGCAAGAGACCCAGTACTTC,CASSLGGWQETQYF
TRBV9,TRBJ1-4,TRBD1,NA,TGTGCCAGCAGCGTAGCTGGGGGACAGGCTAATGAAAAACTGTTTTTT,CASSVAGGQANEKLFF
TRBV19,TRBJ2-7,NA,once,TGTGCCAGTAGTAAGGAGGGCCCTACCTACGAGCAGTACTTC,CASSKEGPTYEQYF
TRBV18,TRBJ2-3,NA,NA,TGTGCCAGCTCACGGCAGGGCTCAGATACGCAGTATTTT,CASSRQGSDTQYF
TRBV7-3,TRBJ2-2,TRBD1,NA,TGTGCCAGCAGCTTAGGACAGGTACCCGGGGAGCTGTTTTTT,CASSLGQVPGELFF
TRBV19,TRBJ2-5,TRBD2,NA,TGTGCCAGTAGTCCTCGCGGACTAGCGGAGGGGACCCAGTACTTC,CASSPRGLAEGTQYF
TRBV5-1,TRBJ2-3,TRBD2,NA,TGCGCCAGCAGCTCCGGGACTAGCGGGGTTCCTAGCACAGATACGCAGTATTTT,CASSSGTSGVPSTDTQYF
TRBV10-1,TRBJ2-5,TRBD2,NA,TGCGCCAGCAGTGATTATCTAGCGGGAGACCGCGGGACCCAGTACTTC,CASSDYLAGDRGTQYF
TRBV29-1,TRBJ2-7,TRBD1,NA,TGCAGCGTTGCGGGACAGGCCTCCTACGAGCAGTACTTC,CSVAGQASYEQYF
TRBV28,TRBJ2-1,TRBD2,once,TGTGCCAGCAGTGAGAGCGGGAGGGTTAACAATGAGCAGTTCTTC,CASSESGRVNNEQFF
TRBV19,TRBJ2-5,TRBD1,NA,TGTGCCAGTAGTGCCTGGGACAGCCCGGGGACGAACCAAGAGACCCAGTACTTC,CASSAWDSPGTNQETQYF
TRBV6-1,TRBJ2-7,NA,NA,TGTGCCAGCAGTCCCCAGTTAAGCGAGCAGTACTTC,CASSPQLSEQYF
TRBV7-8,TRBJ1-5,TRBD1,NA,TGTGCCAGCAGCTTCCGGGACAGGGGCAGCAATCAGCCCCAGCATTTT,CASSFRDRGSNQPQHF
TRBV9,TRBJ1-3,NA,NA,TGTGCCAGCAGCGTAGGGGGCAGAGTGGGAAACACCATATATTTT,CASSVGGRVGNTIYF
TRBV5-1,TRBJ2-1,NA,NA,TGCGCCAGCAGCCGCGCGGCGACTACCTACAATGAGCAGTTCTTC,CASSRAATTYNEQFF
TRBV30,TRBJ2-2,TRBD2,NA,TGTGCCTGGAGGGGGACTAGTGCGAACACCGGGGAGCTGTTTTTT,CAWRGTSANTGELFF
TRBV7-3,TRBJ2-1,NA,NA,TGTGCCAGCAGCTTAACCCAACTAGCAGGTGAGCAGTTCTTC,CASSLTQLAGEQFF
TRBV11-3,TRBJ2-2,NA,once,TGTGCCAGCAGCTTAGCCGAAACAGGGTCCGGGGAGCTGTTTTTT,CASSLAETGSGELFF
TRBV28,TRBJ2-7,NA,NA,TGTGCCAGCAGTTCTGCGGGAATCTCCTACGAGCAGTACTTC,CASSSAGISYEQYF
TRBV7-3,TRBJ1-3,NA,NA,TGTGCCAGCAGGGTTGACAGCTCTGGAAACACCATATATTTT,CASRVDSSGNTIYF
TRBV19,TRBJ2-3,TRBD2,NA,TGTGCCAGTAGTATAAGACTAGCGGGAGGGAGCACAGATACGCAGTATTTT,CASSIRLAGGSTDTQYF